Reported below is one T cell receptor (beta chain). The record originates from a study of blood T cell repertoires in COVID-19. As for the study in general: Italy, Spain and the United States were the sources of the convalescent and acute COVID-19 samples. Nucleic acid was either cDNA or gDNA, and it came from T cells, B-cell-depleted T cells, or PBMCs.

The CDR3 is 19 residues long. The V segment lost 3 bases and the J segment 0 bases; nucleotides outside the gene matches: 11. Germline V CDR1 and CDR2: SGHNT, YENEEA. Using immunoSEQ multiplex PCR, the repertoire was profiled, and TCRdb retains in-frame clones only, with some absent. This sample has approximately 250,000 clones, with over 80% found just once. Material for sequencing was peripheral blood. The TCR was taken from an older woman with active or convalescent COVID-19. The rearrangement links TRBV11-3 to TRBJ2-2; TRBD2 matches 9 bases. This CDR3 reads CASSFPLAGFIPNTGELFF. The CDR3, as DNA: TGTGCCAGCAGCTTCCCACTAGCGGGTTTCATTCCGAACACCGGGGAGCTGTTTTTT.